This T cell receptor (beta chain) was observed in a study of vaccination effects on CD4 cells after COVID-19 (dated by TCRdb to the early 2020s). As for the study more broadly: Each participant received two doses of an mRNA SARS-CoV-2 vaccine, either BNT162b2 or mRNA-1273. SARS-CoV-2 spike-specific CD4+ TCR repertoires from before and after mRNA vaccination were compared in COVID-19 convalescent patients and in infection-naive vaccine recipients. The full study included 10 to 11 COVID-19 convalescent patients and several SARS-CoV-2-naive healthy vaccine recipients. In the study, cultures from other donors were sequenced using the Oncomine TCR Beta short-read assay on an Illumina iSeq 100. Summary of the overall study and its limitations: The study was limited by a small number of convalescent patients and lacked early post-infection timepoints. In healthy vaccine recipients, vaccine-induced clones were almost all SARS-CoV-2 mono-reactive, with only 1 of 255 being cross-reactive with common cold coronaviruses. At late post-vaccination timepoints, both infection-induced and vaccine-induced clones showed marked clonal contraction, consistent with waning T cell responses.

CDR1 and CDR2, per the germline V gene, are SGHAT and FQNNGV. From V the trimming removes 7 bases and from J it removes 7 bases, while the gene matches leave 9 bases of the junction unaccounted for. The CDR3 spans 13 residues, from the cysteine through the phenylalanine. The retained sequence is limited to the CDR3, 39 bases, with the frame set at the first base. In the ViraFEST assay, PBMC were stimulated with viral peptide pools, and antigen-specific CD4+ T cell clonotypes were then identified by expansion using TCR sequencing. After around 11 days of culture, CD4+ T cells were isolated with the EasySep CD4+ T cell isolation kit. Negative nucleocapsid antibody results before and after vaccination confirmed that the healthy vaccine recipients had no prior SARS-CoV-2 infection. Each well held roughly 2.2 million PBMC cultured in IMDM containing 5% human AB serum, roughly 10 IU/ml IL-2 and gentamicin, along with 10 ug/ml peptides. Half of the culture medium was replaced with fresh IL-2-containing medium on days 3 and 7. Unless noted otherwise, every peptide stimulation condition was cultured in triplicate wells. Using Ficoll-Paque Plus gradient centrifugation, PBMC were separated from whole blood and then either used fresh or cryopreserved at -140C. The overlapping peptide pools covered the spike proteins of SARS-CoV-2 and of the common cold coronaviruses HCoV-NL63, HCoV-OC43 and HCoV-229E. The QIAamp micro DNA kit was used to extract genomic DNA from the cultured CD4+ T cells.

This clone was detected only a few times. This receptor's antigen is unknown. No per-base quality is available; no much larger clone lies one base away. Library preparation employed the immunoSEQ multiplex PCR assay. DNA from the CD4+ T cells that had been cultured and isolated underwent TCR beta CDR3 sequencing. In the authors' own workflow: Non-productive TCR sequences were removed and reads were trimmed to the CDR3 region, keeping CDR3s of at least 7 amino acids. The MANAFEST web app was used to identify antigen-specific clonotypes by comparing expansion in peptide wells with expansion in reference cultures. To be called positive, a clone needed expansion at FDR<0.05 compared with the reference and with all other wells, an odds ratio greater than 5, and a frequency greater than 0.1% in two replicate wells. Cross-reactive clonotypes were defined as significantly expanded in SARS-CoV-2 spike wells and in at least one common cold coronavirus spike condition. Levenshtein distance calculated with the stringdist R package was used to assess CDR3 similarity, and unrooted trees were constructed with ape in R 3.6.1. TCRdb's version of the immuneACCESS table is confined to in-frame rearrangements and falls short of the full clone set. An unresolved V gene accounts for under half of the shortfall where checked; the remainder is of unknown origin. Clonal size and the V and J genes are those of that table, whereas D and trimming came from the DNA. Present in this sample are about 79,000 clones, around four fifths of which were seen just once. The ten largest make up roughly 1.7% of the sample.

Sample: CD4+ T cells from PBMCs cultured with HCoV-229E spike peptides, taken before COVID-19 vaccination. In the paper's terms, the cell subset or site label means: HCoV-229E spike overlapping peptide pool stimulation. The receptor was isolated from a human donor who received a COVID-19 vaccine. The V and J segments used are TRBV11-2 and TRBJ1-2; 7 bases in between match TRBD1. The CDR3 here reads CASIADRVSGYTF. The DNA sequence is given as TGTGCCAGCATCGCTGACAGGGTGAGTGGCTACACCTTC.